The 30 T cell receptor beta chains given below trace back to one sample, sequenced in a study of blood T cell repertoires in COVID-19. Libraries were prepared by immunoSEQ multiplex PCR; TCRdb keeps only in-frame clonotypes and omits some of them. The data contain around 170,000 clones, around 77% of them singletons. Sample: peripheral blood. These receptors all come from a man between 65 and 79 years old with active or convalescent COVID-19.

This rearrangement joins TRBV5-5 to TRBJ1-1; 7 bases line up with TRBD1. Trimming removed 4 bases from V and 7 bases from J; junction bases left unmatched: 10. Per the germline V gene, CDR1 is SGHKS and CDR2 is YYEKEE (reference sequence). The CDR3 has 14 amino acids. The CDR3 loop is CASSLANRGFEAFF. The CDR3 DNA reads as TGTGCCAGCAGCCTAGCAAACAGGGGATTTGAAGCTTTCTTT.

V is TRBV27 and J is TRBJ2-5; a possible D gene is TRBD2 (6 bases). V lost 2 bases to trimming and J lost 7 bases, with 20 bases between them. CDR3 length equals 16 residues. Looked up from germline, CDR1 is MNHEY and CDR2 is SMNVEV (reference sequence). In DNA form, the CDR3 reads TGTGCCAGCAGTTTACCCACGGGACTCGGTCGGGCGACCCAGTACTTC. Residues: CASSLPTGLGRATQYF.

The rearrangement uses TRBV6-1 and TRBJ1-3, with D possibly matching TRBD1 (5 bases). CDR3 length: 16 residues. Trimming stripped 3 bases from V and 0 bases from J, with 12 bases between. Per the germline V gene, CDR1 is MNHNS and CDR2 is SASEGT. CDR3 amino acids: CASSEPSGSSGNTIYF. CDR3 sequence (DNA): TGTGCCAGCAGTGAGCCATCAGGGTCCTCTGGAAACACCATATATTTT.

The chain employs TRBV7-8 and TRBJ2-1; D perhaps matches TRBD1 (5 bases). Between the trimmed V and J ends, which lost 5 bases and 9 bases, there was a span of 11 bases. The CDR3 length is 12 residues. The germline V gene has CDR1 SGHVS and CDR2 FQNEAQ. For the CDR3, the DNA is TGTGCCAGCAGCCTGCCCCAGGGTGAGCAGTTCTTC. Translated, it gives CASSLPQGEQFF.

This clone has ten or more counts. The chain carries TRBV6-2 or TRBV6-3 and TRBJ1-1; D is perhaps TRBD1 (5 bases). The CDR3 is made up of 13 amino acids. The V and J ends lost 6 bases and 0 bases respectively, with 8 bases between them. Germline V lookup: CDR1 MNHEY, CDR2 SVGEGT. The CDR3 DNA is TGTGCCAGCAGCCAGACAGTGAACACTGAAGCTTTCTTT. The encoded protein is CASSQTVNTEAFF.

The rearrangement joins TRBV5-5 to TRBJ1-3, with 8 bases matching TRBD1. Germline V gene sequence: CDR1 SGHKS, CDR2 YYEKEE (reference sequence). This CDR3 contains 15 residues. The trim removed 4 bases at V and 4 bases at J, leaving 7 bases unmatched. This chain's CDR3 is CASSRATGDGNTIYF. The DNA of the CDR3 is TGTGCCAGCAGCCGGGCGACAGGGGACGGAAACACCATATATTTT.

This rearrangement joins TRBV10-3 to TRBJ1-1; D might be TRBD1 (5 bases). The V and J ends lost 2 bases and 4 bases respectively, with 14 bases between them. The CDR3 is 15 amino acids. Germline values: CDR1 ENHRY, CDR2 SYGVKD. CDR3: CAISEALWGGTEAFF. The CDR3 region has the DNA TGTGCCATCAGTGAGGCACTTTGGGGGGGCACTGAAGCTTTCTTT.

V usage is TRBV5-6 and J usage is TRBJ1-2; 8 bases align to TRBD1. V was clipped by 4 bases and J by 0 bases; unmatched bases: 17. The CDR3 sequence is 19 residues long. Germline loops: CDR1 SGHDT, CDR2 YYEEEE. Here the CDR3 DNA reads TGTGCCAGCAGCCCACGGGGCGGGTCGGGACAGGACTCTAACTATGGCTACACCTTC. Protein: CASSPRGGSGQDSNYGYTF.

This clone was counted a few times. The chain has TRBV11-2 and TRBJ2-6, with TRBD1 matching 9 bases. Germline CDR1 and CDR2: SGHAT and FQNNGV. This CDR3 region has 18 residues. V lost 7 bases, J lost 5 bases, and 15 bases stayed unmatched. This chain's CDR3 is CASNANRGPLERANVLTF. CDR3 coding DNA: TGTGCCAGCAATGCGAACAGGGGGCCTTTGGAGCGGGCCAACGTCCTGACTTTC.

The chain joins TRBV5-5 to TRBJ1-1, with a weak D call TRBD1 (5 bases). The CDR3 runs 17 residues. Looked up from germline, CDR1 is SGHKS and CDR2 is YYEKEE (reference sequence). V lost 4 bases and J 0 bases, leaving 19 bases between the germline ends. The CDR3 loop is CASSPRWAGRVNTEAFF. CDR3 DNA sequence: TGTGCCAGCAGCCCCCGTTGGGCGGGGCGCGTGAACACTGAAGCTTTCTTT.

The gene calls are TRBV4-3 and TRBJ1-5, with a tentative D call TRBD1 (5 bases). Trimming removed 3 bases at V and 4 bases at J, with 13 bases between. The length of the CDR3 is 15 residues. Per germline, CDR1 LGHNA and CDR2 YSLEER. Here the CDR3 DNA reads TGCGCCAGCAGCCATAGTTGGGACTCAAATCAGCCCCAGCATTTT. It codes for CASSHSWDSNQPQHF.

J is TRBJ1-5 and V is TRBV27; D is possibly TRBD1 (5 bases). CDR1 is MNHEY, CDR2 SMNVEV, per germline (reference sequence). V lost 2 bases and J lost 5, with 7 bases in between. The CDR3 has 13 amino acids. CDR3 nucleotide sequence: TGTGCCAGCAGTTTAACAGGCTATCAGCCCCAGCATTTT. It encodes CASSLTGYQPQHF.

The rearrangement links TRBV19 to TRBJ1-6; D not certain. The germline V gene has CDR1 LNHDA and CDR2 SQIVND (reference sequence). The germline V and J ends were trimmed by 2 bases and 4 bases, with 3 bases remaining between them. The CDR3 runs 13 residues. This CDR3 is CASSIQYNSPLHF. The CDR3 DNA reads TGTGCCAGTAGTATACAGTATAATTCACCCCTCCACTTT.

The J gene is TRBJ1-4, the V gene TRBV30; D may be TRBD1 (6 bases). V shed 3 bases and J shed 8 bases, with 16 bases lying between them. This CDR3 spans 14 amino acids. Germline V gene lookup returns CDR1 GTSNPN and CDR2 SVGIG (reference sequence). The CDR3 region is CAWRDGTHYEKLFF. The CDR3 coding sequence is TGTGCCTGGAGGGACGGGACACACTACGAAAAACTGTTTTTT. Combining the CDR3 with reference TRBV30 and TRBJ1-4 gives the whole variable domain SQTIHQWPATLVQPVGSPLSLECTVEGTSNPNLYWYRQAAGRGLQLLFYSVGIGQISSEVPQNLSASRPQDRQFILSSKKLLLSDSGFYLCAWRDGTHYEKLFFGSGTQLSVL.

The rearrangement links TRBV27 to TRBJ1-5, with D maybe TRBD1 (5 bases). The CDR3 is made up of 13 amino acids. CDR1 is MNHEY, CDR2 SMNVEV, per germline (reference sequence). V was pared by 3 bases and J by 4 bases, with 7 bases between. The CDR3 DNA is TGTGCCAGCAGTTTGAACAGGAATCAGCCCCAGCATTTT. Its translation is CASSLNRNQPQHF.

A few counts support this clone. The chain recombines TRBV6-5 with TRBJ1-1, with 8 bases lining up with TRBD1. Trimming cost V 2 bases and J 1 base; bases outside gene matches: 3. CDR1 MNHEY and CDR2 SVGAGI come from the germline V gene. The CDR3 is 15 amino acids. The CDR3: CASSYATGANTEAFF. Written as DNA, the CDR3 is TGTGCCAGCAGTTACGCGACAGGGGCGAACACTGAAGCTTTCTTT.

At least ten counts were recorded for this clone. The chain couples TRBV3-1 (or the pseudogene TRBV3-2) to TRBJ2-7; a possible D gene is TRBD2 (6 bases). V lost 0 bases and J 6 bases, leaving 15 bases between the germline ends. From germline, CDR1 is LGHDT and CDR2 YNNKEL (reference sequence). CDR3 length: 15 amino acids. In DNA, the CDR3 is TGTGCCAGCAGCCAAGAGGGGGGAGGTGTCCGCGAGCAGTACTTC. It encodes CASSQEGGGVREQYF.

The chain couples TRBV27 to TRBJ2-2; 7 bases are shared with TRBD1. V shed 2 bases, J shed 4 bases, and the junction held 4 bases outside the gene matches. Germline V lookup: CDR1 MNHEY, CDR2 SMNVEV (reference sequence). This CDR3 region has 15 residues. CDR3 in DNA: TGTGCCAGCAGTTTAGTACAGGGGCCCACCGGGGAGCTGTTTTTT. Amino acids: CASSLVQGPTGELFF.

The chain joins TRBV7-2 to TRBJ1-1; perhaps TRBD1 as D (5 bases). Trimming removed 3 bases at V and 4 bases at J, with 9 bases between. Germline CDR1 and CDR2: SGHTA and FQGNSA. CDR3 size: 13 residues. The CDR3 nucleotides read TGTGCCAGCAGCTTGATGGGGGGCACTGAAGCTTTCTTT. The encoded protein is CASSLMGGTEAFF.

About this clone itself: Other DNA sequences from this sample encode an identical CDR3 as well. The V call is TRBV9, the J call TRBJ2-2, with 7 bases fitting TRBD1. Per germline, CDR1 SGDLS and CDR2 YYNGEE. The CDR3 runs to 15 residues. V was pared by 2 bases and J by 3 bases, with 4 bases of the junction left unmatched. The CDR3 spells CASSVRGTYTGELFF. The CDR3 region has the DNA TGTGCCAGCAGCGTCAGGGGGACGTACACCGGGGAGCTGTTTTTT.

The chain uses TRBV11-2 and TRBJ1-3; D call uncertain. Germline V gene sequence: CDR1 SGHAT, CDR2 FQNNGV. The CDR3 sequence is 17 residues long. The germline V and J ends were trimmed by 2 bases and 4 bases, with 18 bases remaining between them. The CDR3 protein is CASSLSPGLSRGNTIYF. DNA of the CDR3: TGTGCCAGCAGCTTATCCCCCGGACTATCGCGGGGAAACACCATATATTTT. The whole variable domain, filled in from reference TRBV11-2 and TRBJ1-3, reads EAGVAQSPRYKIIEKRQSVAFWCNPISGHATLYWYQQILGQGPKLLIQFQNNGVVDDSQLPKDRFSAERLKGVDSTLKIQPAKLEDSAVYLCASSLSPGLSRGNTIYFGEGSWLTVV.

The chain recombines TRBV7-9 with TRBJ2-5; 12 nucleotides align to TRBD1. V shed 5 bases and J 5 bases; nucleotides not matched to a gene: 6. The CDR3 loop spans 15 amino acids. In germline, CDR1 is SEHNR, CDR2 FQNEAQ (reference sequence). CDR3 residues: CASSRDRGPGETQYF. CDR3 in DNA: TGTGCCAGCAGCAGGGACAGGGGGCCGGGGGAGACCCAGTACTTC.

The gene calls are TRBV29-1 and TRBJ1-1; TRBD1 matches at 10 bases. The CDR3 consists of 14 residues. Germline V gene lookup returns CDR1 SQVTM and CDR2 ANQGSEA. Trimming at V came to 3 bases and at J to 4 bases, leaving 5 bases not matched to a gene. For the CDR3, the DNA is TGCAGCGTTGAGGACAGGGGGGTAGGCACTGAAGCTTTCTTT. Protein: CSVEDRGVGTEAFF.

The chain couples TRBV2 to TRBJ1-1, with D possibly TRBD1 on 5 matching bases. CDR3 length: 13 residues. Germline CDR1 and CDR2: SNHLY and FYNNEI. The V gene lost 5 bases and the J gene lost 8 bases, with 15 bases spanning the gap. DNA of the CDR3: TGTGCCAGCAGTCCCCCCCATCGGGGGGAAGCTTTCTTT. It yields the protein CASSPPHRGEAFF.

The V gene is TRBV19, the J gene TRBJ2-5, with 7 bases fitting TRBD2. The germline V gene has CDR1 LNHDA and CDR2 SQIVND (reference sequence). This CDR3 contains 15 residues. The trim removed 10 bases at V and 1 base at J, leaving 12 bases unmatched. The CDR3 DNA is TGTGCCACTGGCGGGCTAGCGGCGATCCAAGAGACCCAGTACTTC. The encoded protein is CATGGLAAIQETQYF. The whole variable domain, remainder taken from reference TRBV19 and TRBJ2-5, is DGGITQSPKYLFRKEGQNVTLSCEQNLNHDAMYWYRQDPGQGLRLIYYSQIVNDFQKGDIAEGYSVSREKKESFPLTVTSAQKNPTAFYLCATGGLAAIQETQYFGPGTRLLVL.

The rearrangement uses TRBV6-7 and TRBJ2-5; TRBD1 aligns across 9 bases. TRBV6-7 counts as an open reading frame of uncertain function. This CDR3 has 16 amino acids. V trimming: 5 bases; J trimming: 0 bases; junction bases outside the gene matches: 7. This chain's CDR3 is CASSKPGQGDQETQYF. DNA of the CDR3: TGTGCCAGCAGTAAACCGGGACAGGGAGACCAAGAGACCCAGTACTTC.

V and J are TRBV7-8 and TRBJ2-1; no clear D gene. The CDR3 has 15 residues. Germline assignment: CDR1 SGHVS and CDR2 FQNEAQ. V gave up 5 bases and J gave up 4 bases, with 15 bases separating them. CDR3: CASSPQTRNYNEQFF. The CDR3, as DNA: TGTGCCAGCAGCCCTCAGACTCGCAATTACAATGAGCAGTTCTTC. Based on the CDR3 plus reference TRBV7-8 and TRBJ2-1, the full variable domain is GAGVSQSPRYKVAKRGQDVALRCDPISGHVSLFWYQQALGQGPEFLTYFQNEAQLDKSGLPSDRFFAERPEGSVSTLKIQRTQQEDSAVYLCASSPQTRNYNEQFFGPGTRLTVL.

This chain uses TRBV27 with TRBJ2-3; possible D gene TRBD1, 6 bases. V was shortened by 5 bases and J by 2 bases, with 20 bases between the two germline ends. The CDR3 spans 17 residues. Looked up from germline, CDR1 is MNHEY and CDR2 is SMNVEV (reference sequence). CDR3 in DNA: TGTGCCAGCAGTACCGAGTACAGGGAGATTTCCACAGATACGCAGTATTTT. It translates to CASSTEYREISTDTQYF.

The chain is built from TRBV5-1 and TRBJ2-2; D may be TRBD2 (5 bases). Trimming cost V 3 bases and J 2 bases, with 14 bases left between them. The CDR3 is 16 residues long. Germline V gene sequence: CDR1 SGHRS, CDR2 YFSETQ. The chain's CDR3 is CASSSNGVVNTGELFF. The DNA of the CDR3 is TGCGCCAGCAGCTCGAACGGGGTAGTAAACACCGGGGAGCTGTTTTTT.

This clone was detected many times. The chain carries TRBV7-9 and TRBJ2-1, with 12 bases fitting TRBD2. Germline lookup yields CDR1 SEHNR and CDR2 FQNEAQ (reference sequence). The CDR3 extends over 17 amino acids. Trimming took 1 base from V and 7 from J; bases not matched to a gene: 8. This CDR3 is CASSLEVLAGGRNEQFF. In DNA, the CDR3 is TGTGCCAGCAGCTTAGAGGTACTAGCGGGGGGCAGGAATGAGCAGTTCTTC.